These T cell receptor beta chains were read from a single sample in a study of blood T cell repertoires in COVID-19. Profiling relied on immunoSEQ multiplex PCR, and the TCRdb table lists in-frame clones only, not all of them. Here the sample spans about 160,000 clones, 80% to 90% being singletons. Sequencing used peripheral blood. Receptor source: a woman in her 70s with acute or convalescent COVID-19. Both conserved end residues are part of each CDR3. The D gene is left open where the match is weak. A row's size may be missing; if present it is once, few, many or a size class.

v_call	d_call	clone_size	j_call	cdr3_aa	cdr3_nt
TRBV18	NA	NA	TRBJ1-2	CASSPPLLDYGYTF	TGTGCCAGCTCACCACCTCTATTGGACTATGGCTACACCTTC
TRBV3-1/TRBV3-2	NA	NA	TRBJ1-3	CASSQDRYRGGSSGNTIYF	TGTGCCAGCAGCCAAGATAGGTACCGAGGAGGGAGCTCTGGAAACACCATATATTTT
TRBV27	TRBD2	few	TRBJ2-1	CASSLLATSGHNEQFF	TGTGCCAGCAGTTTATTAGCGACTAGCGGCCACAATGAGCAGTTCTTC
TRBV18	TRBD2	NA	TRBJ2-3	CASSPSAGGTDTQYF	TGTGCCAGCTCACCCTCTGCGGGAGGGACGGATACGCAGTATTTT
TRBV5-4	TRBD1	once	TRBJ1-1	CASSLPDRDVLNTEAFF	TGTGCCAGCAGCTTGCCGGACAGGGACGTATTGAACACTGAAGCTTTCTTT
TRBV10-3	NA	NA	TRBJ2-7	CAISNNREQYF	TGTGCCATCAGTAACAACAGGGAGCAGTACTTC
TRBV19	NA	NA	TRBJ2-2	CASSISGGRGELFF	TGTGCCAGTAGTATAAGCGGTGGAAGAGGGGAGCTGTTTTTT
TRBV6-4	TRBD2	NA	TRBJ2-1	CASSDPHSGDNEQFF	TGTGCCAGCAGTGACCCTCATAGCGGGGACAATGAGCAGTTCTTC
TRBV4-2	TRBD2	NA	TRBJ2-5	CASSQDGGAGGPGETQYF	TGTGCCAGCAGCCAAGATGGGGGAGCGGGAGGGCCTGGAGAGACCCAGTACTTC
TRBV6-5	NA	NA	TRBJ1-1	CASTHPGGGATEAFF	TGTGCCAGCACCCACCCTGGGGGGGGAGCCACTGAAGCTTTCTTT
TRBV4-3	TRBD1	NA	TRBJ1-3	CASSQEEYRQGIGNTIYF	TGCGCCAGCAGCCAAGAGGAGTATAGACAGGGGATTGGAAACACCATATATTTT
TRBV19	NA	NA	TRBJ1-1	CASGSRPSVNTEAFF	TGTGCCAGTGGATCACGGCCAAGCGTGAACACTGAAGCTTTCTTT
TRBV15	TRBD1	once	TRBJ1-6	CATSRDRTGDGSPLHF	TGTGCCACCAGCAGAGATCGGACAGGGGATGGTTCACCCCTCCACTTT
TRBV28	NA	NA	TRBJ2-5	CASSHTSQETQYF	TGTGCCAGCAGCCACACTAGCCAAGAGACCCAGTACTTC
TRBV11-2	NA	few	TRBJ2-2	CASSLVDHPGGELFF	TGTGCCAGCAGCTTAGTAGACCACCCGGGAGGGGAGCTGTTTTTT
TRBV6-6	TRBD1	NA	TRBJ2-2	CASSTGEPGELFF	TGTGCCAGCAGTACAGGGGAGCCCGGGGAGCTGTTTTTT
TRBV6-2/TRBV6-3	NA	NA	TRBJ1-1	CASSYSSGLGRARAFF	TGTGCCAGCAGTTACTCTTCAGGGCTTGGCAGGGCGCGGGCTTTCTTT
TRBV7-3	TRBD2	NA	TRBJ2-3	CASSLSASGNTQYF	TGTGCCAGCAGCTTATCCGCTAGCGGCAATACGCAGTATTTT
TRBV2	NA	few	TRBJ1-2	CASSDSVAGGYTF	TGTGCCAGCAGTGACTCTGTGGCTGGTGGCTACACCTTC
TRBV7-2	TRBD2	NA	TRBJ2-1	CASSLVVTAGVYNEQFF	TGTGCCAGCAGCTTAGTGGTTACAGCGGGAGTCTACAATGAGCAGTTCTTC
TRBV3-1/TRBV3-2	TRBD2	NA	TRBJ2-7	CASSRGSGGAYEQYF	TGTGCCAGCAGCCGCGGTAGCGGGGGTGCCTACGAGCAGTACTTC
TRBV6-5	NA	NA	TRBJ1-2	CASVGEYVGYTF	TGTGCCAGCGTCGGGGAATACGTTGGCTACACCTTC
TRBV11-1	NA	NA	TRBJ1-1	CASSRTVNTEAFF	TGTGCCAGCAGCCGCACGGTGAACACTGAAGCTTTCTTT
TRBV7-8	TRBD2	NA	TRBJ2-4	CASSLAVGGAGGPKNIQYF	TGTGCCAGCAGCTTAGCGGTAGGCGGGGCGGGAGGACCCAAAAACATTCAGTACTTC
TRBV15	TRBD1	NA	TRBJ1-4	CATSRGLRDRGLGLEKLFF	TGTGCCACCAGCAGAGGCCTCCGGGACAGGGGGCTTGGACTTGAAAAACTGTTTTTT